The rows below give T cell receptor beta chains drawn from one sample of a study of T cell responses to AZD1222 COVID-19 vaccine. Sequencing was performed with immunoSEQ multiplex PCR; in TCRdb, only in-frame clones are kept and a portion is missing. The profile shows about 53,000 clones, roughly 87% of them singletons. The sample was peripheral blood, taken 28 days after the second AZD1222 dose. These receptors originate from an adult who received the AZD1222 COVID-19 vaccine. Each CDR3 is given with its conserved first and last residue. A D gene is named only where the DNA matches it firmly. The size field is filled for only some rows; it gives once, few, many or a size class.

D gene,clone size,V gene,J gene,CDR3 protein
TRBD2,once,TRBV5-1,TRBJ2-7,CASSLEASGHLGEQYF
-,-,TRBV19,TRBJ1-2,CASRVQTAANYGYTF
-,-,TRBV10-1,TRBJ1-5,CASSDRPGQPQHF
-,-,TRBV10-1,TRBJ2-3,CATRPQGADTQYF
-,-,TRBV19,TRBJ1-4,CASSASGARGEKLFF
-,-,TRBV5-1,TRBJ2-1,CASSPGWDSGTGQFF
TRBD2,-,TRBV29-1,TRBJ2-1,CSVDGLALSSYNEQFF
-,-,TRBV11-2,TRBJ2-1,CASSLDTMYNEQFF
TRBD2,once,TRBV5-1,TRBJ2-1,CASSLGPAGGFNEQFF
-,-,TRBV7-6,TRBJ1-4,CASSLGTGLPNEKLFF
TRBD2,-,TRBV7-2,TRBJ2-2,CASSLSRPTSGRGTGELFF
-,-,TRBV5-1,TRBJ2-1,CASSLLNNEQFF
-,-,TRBV27,TRBJ2-2,CASSLSAGEAVTGELFF
TRBD2,-,TRBV2,TRBJ2-3,CASSDATSGTDTQYF
TRBD1,-,TRBV28,TRBJ1-4,CASGDRLFEKLFF
-,-,TRBV5-1,TRBJ2-3,CASSSPPTDTQYF
-,-,TRBV30,TRBJ1-1,CAWSLGSTEAFF
TRBD1,few,TRBV28,TRBJ1-4,CASSDRGRDEKLFF
-,-,TRBV12-2,TRBJ2-5,CASRLLGRGGGETQYF
-,-,TRBV19,TRBJ2-3,CASSRGGSTDTQYF
TRBD2,-,TRBV4-1,TRBJ2-5,CASSQDPSGSLQETQYF
-,-,TRBV19,TRBJ2-3,CASSIGVAPQYF
-,-,TRBV5-1,TRBJ2-3,CASGPGLPNTDTQYF
-,-,TRBV6-5,TRBJ1-2,CASSKRAGGYTF
-,-,TRBV28,TRBJ1-5,CATRRGGGGNNQPQHF
-,-,TRBV27,TRBJ2-5,CASGRLEETQYF
-,-,TRBV6-1,TRBJ1-5,CASSEMRRSNQPQHF
-,-,TRBV14,TRBJ1-1,CASSQDIITEAFF
TRBD1,once,TRBV7-2,TRBJ1-1,CASSFYQGAEAFF
TRBD2,-,TRBV3-1/TRBV3-2,TRBJ2-1,CASSVGLTYNEQFF
-,-,TRBV28,TRBJ2-1,CASSTGNEQFF
TRBD1,once,TRBV10-2,TRBJ1-5,CASSAGTGVNQPQHF
-,-,TRBV21-1,TRBJ2-7,CASSKGSEKGKPYYEQYF
TRBD1,-,TRBV28,TRBJ1-2,CASSPGQGYFYGYTF
-,-,TRBV10-2,TRBJ1-1,CASSDPGAYTEAFF
-,-,TRBV6-5,TRBJ2-1,CASRNDLGSYNEQFF
TRBD2,-,TRBV19,TRBJ2-7,CASSVTSGISYEQYF
-,-,TRBV30,TRBJ1-5,CAWSRQDNQPQHF
-,once,TRBV2,TRBJ2-7,CASRETGPRKYF
-,-,TRBV3-1/TRBV3-2,TRBJ2-5,CASSHRVETQYF
-,-,TRBV5-4,TRBJ1-3,CASSRTGSGNTIYF
-,-,TRBV24-1,TRBJ2-6,CATSGGTGANVLTF
-,-,TRBV6-1,TRBJ2-7,CASSEVRAGYEQYF
-,medium-sized,TRBV10-1,TRBJ1-1,CASVGPPGTEAFF
-,-,TRBV25-1,TRBJ2-3,CASSAAGHTQYF
TRBD2,-,TRBV15,TRBJ2-1,CATSPSGGATQFF
TRBD2,few,TRBV25-1,TRBJ2-7,CASSPGGYEQYF
-,-,TRBV19,TRBJ2-1,CASSISGSPYNEQFF
-,few,TRBV2,TRBJ1-5,CASRYGNQPQHF
-,-,TRBV20-1,TRBJ1-2,CSASYGYTF
-,-,TRBV19,TRBJ1-6,CASSIDAADSPLHF
-,few,TRBV21-1,TRBJ1-3,CASSKWTGEPDTIYF
-,-,TRBV7-8,TRBJ2-7,CASSYSGQPGNEQYF
-,-,TRBV6-1,TRBJ1-4,CASSSGPEKLFF
-,-,TRBV3-1/TRBV3-2,TRBJ2-5,CASTPNPQETQYF
-,-,TRBV27,TRBJ1-4,CASRRLDKPNEKLFF
TRBD1,-,TRBV2,TRBJ1-2,CASLQDRANGYTF